These 19 T cell receptor beta chains were all obtained from the same sample, sequenced in a study of T cell responses to AZD1222 COVID-19 vaccine. The protocol was immunoSEQ multiplex PCR, while the TCRdb copy is restricted to in-frame clones and leaves out a portion. Among under 150,000 clones, about 89% were seen once, and the ten largest hold 2.8%. This specimen was peripheral blood, taken on day 0 of MenACWY control vaccination. Receptors were obtained from an adult in good health.

The chain joins TRBV30 to TRBJ1-6, with D possibly matching TRBD1 (6 bases). CDR1 is GTSNPN, CDR2 SVGIG, per germline (reference sequence). CDR3 length: 14 residues. Trimming left V 5 bases short and J 4 bases short, with 12 bases between. The CDR3 here is CAWDQGPYNSPLHF. The CDR3 DNA sequence: TGTGCCTGGGATCAGGGGCCGTATAATTCACCCCTCCACTTT.

The chain recombines TRBV5-6 with TRBJ2-1; TRBD2 matches 11 bases. This CDR3 region has 15 residues. The germline V gene has CDR1 SGHDT and CDR2 YYEEEE. Trimming cost V 5 bases and J 2 bases; bases outside gene matches: 3. The CDR3, as DNA: TGTGCCAGCAGTGGGGGACTAGCGGCCTACAATGAGCAGTTCTTC. Its protein is CASSGGLAAYNEQFF.

The chain is built from TRBV29-1 and TRBJ2-1, with D perhaps TRBD1 (6 bases). The CDR3 is 16 residues long. The germline V gene encodes CDR1 SQVTM and CDR2 ANQGSEA. V lost 0 bases and J lost 3, with 15 bases in between. The CDR3 nucleotides read TGCAGCGTTGAAGATCTAAGGGGGAATTACTACAATGAGCAGTTCTTC. Encoded protein: CSVEDLRGNYYNEQFF.

This clone came up once. The J gene is TRBJ2-5, the V gene TRBV7-9; D ambiguous. V lost 4 bases to trimming and J lost 4 bases, with 4 bases between them. This CDR3 contains 11 residues. CDR1 is SEHNR, CDR2 FQNEAQ, per germline (reference sequence). CDR3 in amino acids: CASSSLETQYF. The CDR3 coding sequence is TGTGCCAGCAGCTCCTTAGAGACCCAGTACTTC.

V usage is TRBV25-1 and J usage is TRBJ1-3; D possibly corresponds to TRBD1 (6 bases). The CDR3 is 17 residues long. Trimming pared 6 bases from V and 0 bases from J, leaving 18 bases between. Germline V gene sequence: CDR1 MGHDK, CDR2 SYGVNS. CDR3 DNA: TGTGCCAGCAGGCCCCCCCGACAGGACCACTCTGGAAACACCATATATTTT. This sequence encodes CASRPPRQDHSGNTIYF.

The genes are TRBV5-4 and TRBJ2-7; D unresolved. The V gene's germline CDR1 is SGHNT and CDR2 YYREEE (reference sequence). The CDR3 is 11 residues long. V was trimmed by 3 bases and J by 4 bases, leaving 5 bases between them. Here the CDR3 reads CASSSEYEQYF. As DNA, the CDR3 is TGTGCCAGCAGCTCGGAATACGAGCAGTACTTC. Drawing the rest from reference TRBV5-4 and TRBJ2-7, the complete variable domain is ETGVTQSPTHLIKTRGQQVTLRCSSQSGHNTVSWYQQALGQGPQFIFQYYREEENGRGNFPPRFSGLQFPNYSSELNVNALELDDSALYLCASSSEYEQYFGPGTRLTVT.

V is TRBV5-1 and J is TRBJ1-3; D unclear. The germline CDR1 and CDR2 sequences are SGHRS and YFSETQ. CDR3 length: 14 amino acids. V was clipped by 0 bases and J by 0 bases, with 4 bases between them. The CDR3: CASSLDGSGNTIYF. The CDR3 DNA sequence: TGCGCCAGCAGCTTGGACGGCTCTGGAAACACCATATATTTT.

This rearrangement joins TRBV7-3 to TRBJ2-2; D might be TRBD1 (6 bases). Deletions cut 5 bases from V and 7 bases from J, with 29 bases between. In germline, CDR1 is SGHTA, CDR2 FQGTGA. This CDR3 spans 19 amino acids. The CDR3 here is CASSPRRWDKPSGIGELFF. The CDR3 region has the DNA TGTGCCAGCAGCCCAAGACGGTGGGACAAGCCATCGGGAATCGGGGAGCTGTTTTTT.

The chain is built from TRBV4-2 and TRBJ2-7; 10 bases agree with TRBD2. Germline V gene sequence: CDR1 LGHNA, CDR2 YNFKEQ. This CDR3 region has 16 residues. V was clipped by 4 bases and J by 4 bases; unmatched bases: 10. Written as DNA, the CDR3 is TGTGCCAGCAGCCCGACCCCTAGCGGGAGACGATACGAGCAGTACTTC. Translation gives CASSPTPSGRRYEQYF.

The chain links TRBV2 to TRBJ1-2; the match to TRBD1 covers 7 bases. Germline CDR1 reads SNHLY; CDR2 reads FYNNEI. The CDR3 loop spans 17 amino acids. The V gene end was trimmed by 2 bases and the J gene end by 3 bases; junction bases not matched to a gene: 12. Here the CDR3 reads CASSERGQLMYDYGYTF. CDR3 nucleotides: TGTGCCAGCAGTGAAAGGGGACAGTTAATGTACGACTATGGCTACACCTTC.

The chain carries TRBV3-1 (or the pseudogene TRBV3-2) and TRBJ1-1; D gene uncertain. In germline, CDR1 is LGHDT, CDR2 YNNKEL (reference sequence). The ends were cut back, 2 bases at V and 11 bases at J, with 15 bases in the middle. CDR3 length: 13 residues. CDR3 in DNA: TGTGCCAGCAGCCAAAGGCCCGACGTGGGGGCTTTCTTT. It codes for CASSQRPDVGAFF.

V usage is TRBV13 and J usage is TRBJ2-2; the D gene is possibly TRBD1 (6 bases). CDR3 length: 14 residues. Germline CDR1 is PRHDT and CDR2 is FYEKMQ (reference sequence). V was clipped by 5 bases and J by 0 bases, with 7 bases between them. The CDR3 here is CASSEGANTGELFF. In DNA, the CDR3 is TGTGCCAGCAGCGAGGGGGCGAACACCGGGGAGCTGTTTTTT.

This clone was counted a few times. This rearrangement joins TRBV5-6 to TRBJ1-1; weak D call: TRBD1 (6 bases). The CDR3 totals 14 residues. Trimming pared 4 bases from V and 2 bases from J, leaving 12 bases between. CDR1 and CDR2 (germline): SGHDT, YYEEEE. The CDR3 DNA follows: TGTGCCAGCAGCCGGCAGGGGCTTAACACTGAAGCTTTCTTT. It encodes CASSRQGLNTEAFF.

This clone has more than one count but fewer than ten. The rearrangement joins TRBV5-1 to TRBJ1-6; no firm D call. The CDR3 is 15 amino acids. CDR1 and CDR2 from the germline V gene are SGHRS and YFSETQ. The V end lost 4 bases, the J end lost 0 bases, and 8 bases lay between the germline ends. DNA of the CDR3: TGCGCCAGCAGCCGAGAAATCTCCTATAATTCACCCCTCCACTTT. Protein: CASSREISYNSPLHF.

In DNA, the CDR3 is TGTGCCAGCAGCTTTGCGGAGAACACTGAAGCTTTCTTT. It is translated as CASSFAENTEAFF. The chain recombines TRBV7-2 with TRBJ1-1; no clear D. Trimming left V 3 bases short and J 1 base short, with 6 bases between. Germline V gene lookup returns CDR1 SGHTA and CDR2 FQGNSA. The CDR3 runs to 13 residues. Using reference TRBV7-2 and TRBJ1-1 for the parts outside the CDR3, the full variable domain is GAGVSQSPSNKVTEKGKDVELRCDPISGHTALYWYRQSLGQGLEFLIYFQGNSAPDKSGLPSDRFSAERTGGSVSTLTIQRTQQEDSAVYLCASSFAENTEAFFGQGTRLTVV.

The chain uses TRBV5-1 and TRBJ2-1, with 13 bases matching TRBD2. Trimming at V came to 0 bases and at J to 8 bases, leaving 11 bases not matched to a gene. Looked up from germline, CDR1 is SGHRS and CDR2 is YFSETQ. This CDR3 has 18 amino acids. The CDR3 region is CASSLVGLAGRSRDEQFF. As DNA, the CDR3 is TGCGCCAGCAGCTTGGTGGGACTAGCGGGACGGAGCCGGGATGAGCAGTTCTTC.

The V gene is TRBV5-1, the J gene TRBJ2-2, with 8 bases identical to TRBD1. CDR3 length: 15 residues. In germline, CDR1 is SGHRS, CDR2 YFSETQ. Unmatched junction bases numbered 6, after V lost 4 bases and J lost 4 bases. The CDR3 nucleotides are TGCGCCAGCAGCCTACAGACAGGGGTCACCGGGGAGCTGTTTTTT. This gives the protein CASSLQTGVTGELFF.

The chain links TRBV7-9 to TRBJ1-4, with no clear D. Trimming took off 5 bases at V and 8 bases at J, with 18 bases between the two ends. Germline values: CDR1 SEHNR, CDR2 FQNEAQ (reference sequence). The CDR3 totals 15 residues. The CDR3 protein is CASSHSDTPGEKLFF. As DNA, the CDR3 is TGTGCCAGCAGCCACTCTGACACCCCCGGCGAAAAACTGTTTTTT.

The rearrangement uses TRBV2 and TRBJ1-5, with D unresolved. CDR1 and CDR2 from the germline V gene are SNHLY and FYNNEI. The CDR3 totals 15 residues. Trimming shortened V by 6 bases and J by 2 bases, and 14 bases separated the two germline ends. CDR3 bases: TGTGCCAGCAGAGCCCTGGCCACTGGCAATCAGCCCCAGCATTTT. Protein product: CASRALATGNQPQHF.